This entry describes one T cell receptor beta chain. This entry is derived from a study of T cell responses to AZD1222 COVID-19 vaccine. Germline values: CDR1 SGHVS, CDR2 FQNEAQ. V was pared by 5 bases and J by 1 base, with 19 bases between. The CDR3 is 17 amino acids. Assay used: immunoSEQ multiplex PCR; TCRdb lists only in-frame clones, some missing. The sample lists approximately 150,000 clones; around 95% were seen once. Sequenced here: peripheral blood, sampled on day 0 of AZD1222 vaccination. The V gene is TRBV7-8, the J gene TRBJ2-3; TRBD1 might be the D (6 bases). The source of this sequence is an adult in good health. In DNA form, the CDR3 reads TGTGCCAGCAGCCCAAGGCACAGGGCCCCGGGCACAGATACGCAGTATTTT. It is translated as CASSPRHRAPGTDTQYF.